A selection of T cell receptor beta chains follows, all from one sample in a study of technical replicates of blood from a handful of donors. TCRdb's copy holds only in-frame clones and misses some; the assay was immunoSEQ multiplex PCR. The table shows 85,000 or so clones, with approximately 95% occurring only once. The specimen was T cells isolated from PBMCs. Receptors were obtained from a human donor in good health. Each CDR3 is given with its conserved first and last residue. D genes are given only for firm matches. Clone size is not always given. Where it is, it says once, few, many or a class for expanded clones.

NA,TRBV5-1,NA,TRBJ2-3,TGCGCCAGCAGAGAGGATAGCACAGATACGCAGTATTTT,CASREDSTDTQYF
NA,TRBV4-1,TRBD2,TRBJ2-5,TGCGCCAGCAGCCAGACTAGCGGGAGGATAATCGGAGAGACCCAGTACTTC,CASSQTSGRIIGETQYF
NA,TRBV7-9,NA,TRBJ2-3,TGTGCCAGCAGCTTTTCGGTCAGGGAGGTTACAGATACGCAGTATTTT,CASSFSVREVTDTQYF
NA,TRBV7-9,TRBD1,TRBJ2-7,TGTGCCAGCAGCTCGGGACAGGGCCACACCTACGAGCAGTACTTC,CASSSGQGHTYEQYF
NA,TRBV4-1,NA,TRBJ1-5,TGCGCCAGCAGCCAAGGTGACATAAATCAGCCCCAGCATTTT,CASSQGDINQPQHF
NA,TRBV5-1,TRBD2,TRBJ2-1,TGCGCCAGCAGCCGGACTGGGACTAGCGGGAGCAGTCTTCCAAATGAGCAGTTCTTC,CASSRTGTSGSSLPNEQFF
NA,TRBV21-1,NA,TRBJ1-6,TGTGCCAGCAGCAAAGCGCTTCGGCGGGCCCTCCACTTT,CASSKALRRALHF
NA,TRBV5-1,TRBD1,TRBJ1-2,TGCGCCAGCAGCCCGACAGGGGGCATGGGATATGGCTACACCTTC,CASSPTGGMGYGYTF
NA,TRBV18,NA,TRBJ1-2,TGTGCCAGCTCACCGGACAGAGACTATGGCTACACCTTC,CASSPDRDYGYTF
few,TRBV28,NA,TRBJ2-1,TGTGCCAGCAGTTTAAGTGCGGGGGCGGGGAAGTTCTTC,CASSLSAGAGKFF
NA,TRBV7-2,TRBD1,TRBJ1-2,TGTGCCAGCAGCTCTAGACAGGGGGGGATCTATGGCTACACCTTC,CASSSRQGGIYGYTF
once,TRBV15,NA,TRBJ1-5,TGTGCCACCAGCTACAGGGAAACGAGTCAGCCCCAGCATTTT,CATSYRETSQPQHF
NA,TRBV21-1,NA,TRBJ2-1,TGTGCCAGCAGCAAAGGTCCCCCCAGGGGCGCCTACAATGAGCAGTTCTTC,CASSKGPPRGAYNEQFF
NA,TRBV7-9,NA,TRBJ1-2,TGTGCCAGCAGCTTAGGCGAATACAACTATGGCTACACCTTC,CASSLGEYNYGYTF
NA,TRBV6-6,NA,TRBJ1-5,TGTGCCAGCAGTTACCCCGGCGGCATGGCCCAGCATTTT,CASSYPGGMAQHF
few,TRBV9,TRBD1,TRBJ1-1,TGTGCCAGCAGCCCTCGCATGGGTCGACAGGGCCAACTGAGGGCTTTCTTT,CASSPRMGRQGQLRAFF
NA,TRBV27,NA,TRBJ2-4,TGTGCCAGCAGTTTTTACGGGGAGGACATTCAGTACTTC,CASSFYGEDIQYF
NA,TRBV6-6,TRBD1,TRBJ1-1,TGTGCCAGCAGCCGAAAAACAGGGGACACTGAAGCTTTCTTT,CASSRKTGDTEAFF
NA,TRBV2,TRBD1,TRBJ2-1,TGTGCCAGCAGTGATGACGGGACAGGGCACAATGAGCAGTTCTTC,CASSDDGTGHNEQFF
NA,TRBV2,TRBD1,TRBJ1-2,TGTGCCAGCACCGCAGGGGGGTCCCCTGGCTACACCTTC,CASTAGGSPGYTF
NA,TRBV28,TRBD1,TRBJ1-2,TGTGCCAGCACTCCAGGGGGCTATGGCTACACCTTC,CASTPGGYGYTF
NA,TRBV25-1,NA,TRBJ1-2,TGTGCCAGCAGTGAGTGGCGGAGACCTATTCGTGGCTACACCTTC,CASSEWRRPIRGYTF
NA,TRBV5-1,NA,TRBJ2-1,TGCGCCAGCAGCTTGAGTATCAGCTCCTACAATGAGCAGTTCTTC,CASSLSISSYNEQFF
NA,TRBV4-1,NA,TRBJ1-2,TGCGCCAGCAGCCAGGAACGACAGACGCCCATCTATGGCTACACCTTC,CASSQERQTPIYGYTF
NA,TRBV27,TRBD1,TRBJ2-7,TGTGCCAGCAGTATCCCCGGGACAGCGACCTACGAGCAGTACTTC,CASSIPGTATYEQYF
NA,TRBV6-5,TRBD1,TRBJ1-3,TGTGCCAGCACGGTAACAGGGGGACCGGGAAACACCATATATTTT,CASTVTGGPGNTIYF
NA,TRBV6-4,TRBD2,TRBJ2-3,TGTGCCAGCAGTGACATGTCTAGCGGGAGGAGCACAGATACGCAGTATTTT,CASSDMSSGRSTDTQYF
NA,TRBV7-3,TRBD1,TRBJ2-1,TGTGCCAGCAGCCCTACTAGGGACAGCTACAATGAGCAGTTCTTC,CASSPTRDSYNEQFF
NA,TRBV19,TRBD2,TRBJ2-1,TGTGCCAGTAGCTTCATAGCGGGAGGCCTCTACAATGAGCAGTTCTTC,CASSFIAGGLYNEQFF
NA,TRBV30,NA,TRBJ1-1,TGTGCCTGGAGTGTTGGCCCGAGGGAAGCTTTCTTT,CAWSVGPREAFF
NA,TRBV7-3,NA,TRBJ2-7,TGTGCCAGCAGCTTAACAGGGGGTTACGAGCAGTACTTC,CASSLTGGYEQYF
NA,TRBV11-1,TRBD1,TRBJ1-2,TGTGCCAGCACCTTATCGACCGGGACAGCCTACTATGGCTACACCTTC,CASTLSTGTAYYGYTF
NA,TRBV19,TRBD2,TRBJ2-7,TGTGCCAGTAGTATCAGGGTGACAGCGGGAGAAAACGGCGAGCAGTACTTC,CASSIRVTAGENGEQYF
NA,TRBV7-3,TRBD2,TRBJ2-1,TGTGCCAGCAGCTTAGATAAGCGGGGGGACTACAATGAGCAGTTCTTC,CASSLDKRGDYNEQFF
NA,TRBV7-2,TRBD1,TRBJ1-1,TGTGCCAGCAGGGCCGGGACAGGGCCACGGAAAGCTTTCTTT,CASRAGTGPRKAFF
NA,TRBV6-5,TRBD1,TRBJ1-1,TGTGCCAGCAGTTCCGGACAGGCCACAGCTTTCTTT,CASSSGQATAFF
NA,TRBV10-3,NA,TRBJ2-5,TGTGCCATCAGTGAGTCCGACAGGAGACAAGAGACCCAGTACTTC,CAISESDRRQETQYF
NA,TRBV9,NA,TRBJ1-3,TGTGCCAGCAGCGTAGCGGGGGGCTCAGGAGACACCATATATTTT,CASSVAGGSGDTIYF
NA,TRBV4-1,NA,TRBJ1-5,TGCGCCAGCAGCCAAGAACAGTATAGCAATCAGCCCCAGCATTTT,CASSQEQYSNQPQHF
NA,TRBV5-4,NA,TRBJ2-1,TGTGCCAGCAGGGCCGAATTACAGGGAAGCAATGAGCAGTTCTTC,CASRAELQGSNEQFF
once,TRBV7-6,NA,TRBJ2-2,TGTGCCAGCAGCTTAATGTCACTCCCCGGGGAGCTGTTTTTT,CASSLMSLPGELFF
NA,TRBV2,NA,TRBJ2-5,TGTGCCAGCAGTGAGGACAGAAGGGAGACCCAGTACTTC,CASSEDRRETQYF
NA,TRBV15,TRBD1,TRBJ2-3,TGTGCCACCAGCACACGGACAGGGACAGATACGCAGTATTTT,CATSTRTGTDTQYF
NA,TRBV11-2,NA,TRBJ1-4,TGTGCCAGCAGCGACAGTACGCCTAATGAAAAACTGTTTTTT,CASSDSTPNEKLFF